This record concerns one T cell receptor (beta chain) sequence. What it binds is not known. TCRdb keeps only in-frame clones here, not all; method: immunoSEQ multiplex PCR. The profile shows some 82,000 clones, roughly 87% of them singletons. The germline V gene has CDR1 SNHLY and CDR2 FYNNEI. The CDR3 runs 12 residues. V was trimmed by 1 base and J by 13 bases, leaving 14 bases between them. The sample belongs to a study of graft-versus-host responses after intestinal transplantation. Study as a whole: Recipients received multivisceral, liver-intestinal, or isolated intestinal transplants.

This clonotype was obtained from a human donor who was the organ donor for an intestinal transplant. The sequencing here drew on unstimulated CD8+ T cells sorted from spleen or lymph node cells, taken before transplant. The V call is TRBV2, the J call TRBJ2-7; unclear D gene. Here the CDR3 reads CASSEDLLFLYF. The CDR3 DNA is TGTGCCAGCAGTGAAGACCTATTATTTCTTTACTTC.